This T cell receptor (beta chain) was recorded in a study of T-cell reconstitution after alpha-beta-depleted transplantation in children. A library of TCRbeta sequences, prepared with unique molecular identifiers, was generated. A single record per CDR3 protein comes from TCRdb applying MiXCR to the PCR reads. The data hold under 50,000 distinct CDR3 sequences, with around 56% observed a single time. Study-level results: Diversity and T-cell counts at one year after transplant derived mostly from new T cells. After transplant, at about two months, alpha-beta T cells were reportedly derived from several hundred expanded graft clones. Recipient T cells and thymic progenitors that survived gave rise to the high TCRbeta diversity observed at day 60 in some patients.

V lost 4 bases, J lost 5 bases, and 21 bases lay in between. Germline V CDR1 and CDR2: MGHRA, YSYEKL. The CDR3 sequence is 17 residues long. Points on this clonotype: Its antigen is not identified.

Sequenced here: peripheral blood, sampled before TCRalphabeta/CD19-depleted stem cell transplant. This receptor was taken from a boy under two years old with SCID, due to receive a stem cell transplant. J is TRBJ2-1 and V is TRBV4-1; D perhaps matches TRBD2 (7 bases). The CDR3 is CASSPHGEGGLHNEQFF. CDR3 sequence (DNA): TGCGCCAGCAGCCCCCACGGGGAGGGGGGCCTTCACAATGAGCAGTTCTTC.